This T cell receptor beta chain was identified in a study of glioma-infiltrating T cells. Study-level points and caveats: CDR3 overlap between tissue and blood was very small. Gliomas, especially low-grade, showed above-expected tissue-blood divergence; non-neoplastic patients showed below.

This clonotype was found many times. Its antigen is as yet unknown. CDR1 and CDR2 (germline): KGHDR, SFDVKD. The CDR3 has 16 amino acids. Trimming removed 4 bases at V and 4 bases at J, with 17 bases between. Amplification of TCR alpha and beta CDR3 regions from RNA used iRepertoire nested multiplex PCR. One-step reverse transcription and amplification started from approximately 100-400 ng of tissue mRNA or PBMC total RNA. Via MiXCR, TCRdb re-called the multiplex PCR reads, giving one row per CDR3 protein. The data show some 160,000 distinct CDR3 sequences, with around 42% seen just once and 5.2% held by the top ten.

Sequencing was performed on glioma tissue, nonneoplastic brain tissue, or PBMCs (not recorded which). The sequence was obtained from a human donor with low-grade glioma or glioblastoma, undergoing nonglioma brain surgery, or in good health (not recorded which). The chain carries TRBV24-1 and TRBJ2-3; perhaps D is TRBD1 or TRBD2 (5 bases each). CDR3 sequence reads: CATSEASSLGPDTQYF. CDR3 DNA sequence: TGTGCCACCAGTGAGGCTAGCAGCTTGGGGCCAGATACGCAGTATTTT.